This TCR beta chain originates from a study of OX40 agonist ivuxolimab in advanced cancers. Study overall: Participants, 65% to 85% male, averaged approximately 60 years of age, ranging from about 23 to 79.

Notes on this clone: The target antigen is unknown.

General study points: Some of the nonresponding patients also showed low levels of normalized T-cell clonal expansion. At 0.1-3.0 mg/kg, partial responders had clonal expansion among the lowest observed.

Profiling relied on immunoSEQ multiplex PCR, and the TCRdb table lists in-frame clones only, not all of them. Seen here are 50,000 to 60,000 clones, approximately 82% observed once, and the top ten hold approximately 4.5%. Germline V gene lookup returns CDR1 MNHNS and CDR2 SASEGT. The CDR3 runs 12 residues. V was trimmed by 6 bases and J by 2 bases, leaving 8 bases between them. The clonotype was recovered from an adult with an advanced solid tumor such as melanoma, head and neck, liver or kidney cancer. The input for sequencing was CD4+ or CD8+ T cells sorted from blood, taken in a trial of the OX40 agonist ivuxolimab. V usage is TRBV6-1 and J usage is TRBJ2-7; D is uncertain. The CDR3 spells CASRSFAYEQYF. DNA for the CDR3: TGTGCCAGCAGGTCGTTCGCCTACGAGCAGTACTTC.